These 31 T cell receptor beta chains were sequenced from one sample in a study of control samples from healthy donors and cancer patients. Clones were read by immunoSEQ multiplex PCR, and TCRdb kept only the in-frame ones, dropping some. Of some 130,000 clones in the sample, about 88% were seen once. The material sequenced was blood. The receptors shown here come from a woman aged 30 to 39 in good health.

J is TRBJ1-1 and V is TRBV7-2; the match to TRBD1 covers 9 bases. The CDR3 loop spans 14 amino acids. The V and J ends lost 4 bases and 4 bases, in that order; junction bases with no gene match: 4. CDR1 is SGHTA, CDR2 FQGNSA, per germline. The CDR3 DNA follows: TGTGCCAGCAGCTCCCGACAGGGGGGCACTGAAGCTTTCTTT. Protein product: CASSSRQGGTEAFF.

DNA for the CDR3: TGTGCCAGCAGCGCCGTCAGGGGAAGCGAGCAGTACTTC. The encoded protein is CASSAVRGSEQYF. This chain joins TRBV9 and TRBJ2-7; D might be TRBD1 (6 bases). CDR3 length equals 13 residues. Germline CDR1 and CDR2: SGDLS and YYNGEE. Deletions cut 3 bases from V and 6 bases from J, with 13 bases between.

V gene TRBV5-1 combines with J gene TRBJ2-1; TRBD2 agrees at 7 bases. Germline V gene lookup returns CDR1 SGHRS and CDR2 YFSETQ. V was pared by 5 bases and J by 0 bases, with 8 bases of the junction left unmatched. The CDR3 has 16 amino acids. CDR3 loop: CASSSDLAVSYNEQFF. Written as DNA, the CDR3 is TGCGCCAGCAGTTCAGATCTAGCGGTCTCCTACAATGAGCAGTTCTTC.

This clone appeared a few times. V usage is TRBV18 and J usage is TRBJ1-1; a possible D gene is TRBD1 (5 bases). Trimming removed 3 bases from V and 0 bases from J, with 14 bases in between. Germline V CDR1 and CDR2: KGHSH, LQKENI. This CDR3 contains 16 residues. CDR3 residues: CASSPQTGRVNTEAFF. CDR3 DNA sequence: TGTGCCAGCTCACCGCAGACGGGACGGGTGAACACTGAAGCTTTCTTT.

CDR3: CASSYLPPNYGYTF. The CDR3 DNA reads TGTGCCAGCAGTTACCTCCCCCCAAACTATGGCTACACCTTC. The chain uses TRBV6-5 and TRBJ1-2; no clear D gene. This CDR3 comprises 14 residues. CDR1 is MNHEY and CDR2 is SVGAGI in the germline V gene. V lost 2 bases and J 2 bases, leaving 9 bases between the germline ends.

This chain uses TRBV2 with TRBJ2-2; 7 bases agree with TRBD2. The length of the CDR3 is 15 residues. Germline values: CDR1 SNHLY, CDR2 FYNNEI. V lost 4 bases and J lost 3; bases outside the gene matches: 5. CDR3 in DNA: TGTGCCAGCAGTGGGCAGGGAGGGGACACCGGGGAGCTGTTTTTT. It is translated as CASSGQGGDTGELFF.

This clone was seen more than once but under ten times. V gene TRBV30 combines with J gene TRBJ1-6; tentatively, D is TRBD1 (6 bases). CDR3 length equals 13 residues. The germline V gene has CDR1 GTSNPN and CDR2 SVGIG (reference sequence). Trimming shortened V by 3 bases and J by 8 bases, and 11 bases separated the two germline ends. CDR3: CAWRRRGDSPLHF. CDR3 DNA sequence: TGTGCCTGGAGGCGCAGGGGAGATTCACCCCTCCACTTT.

In nucleotides, the CDR3 is TGTGCCAGCAGCGGGGACAGGGCGGGGACTGAAGCTTTCTTT. Encoded protein: CASSGDRAGTEAFF. The genes are TRBV7-2 and TRBJ1-1; 9 bases map to TRBD1. The CDR3 contains 14 residues. Looked up from germline, CDR1 is SGHTA and CDR2 is FQGNSA. V shed 5 bases, J shed 5 bases, and the junction held 6 bases outside the gene matches.

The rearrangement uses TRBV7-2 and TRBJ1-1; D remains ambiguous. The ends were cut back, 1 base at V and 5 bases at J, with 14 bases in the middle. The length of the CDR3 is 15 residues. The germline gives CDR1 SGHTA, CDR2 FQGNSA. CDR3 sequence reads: CASSLDGRVGTEAFF. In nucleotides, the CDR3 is TGTGCCAGCAGCTTAGATGGGAGGGTTGGAACTGAAGCTTTCTTT. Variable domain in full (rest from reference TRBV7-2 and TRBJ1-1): GAGVSQSPSNKVTEKGKDVELRCDPISGHTALYWYRQSLGQGLEFLIYFQGNSAPDKSGLPSDRFSAERTGGSVSTLTIQRTQQEDSAVYLCASSLDGRVGTEAFFGQGTRLTVV.

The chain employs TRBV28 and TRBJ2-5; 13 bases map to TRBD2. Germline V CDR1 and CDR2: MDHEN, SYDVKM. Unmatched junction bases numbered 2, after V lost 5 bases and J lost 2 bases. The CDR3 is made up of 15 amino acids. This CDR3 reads CASSGTSGKQETQYF. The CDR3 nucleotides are TGTGCCAGCAGTGGGACTAGCGGGAAACAAGAGACCCAGTACTTC.

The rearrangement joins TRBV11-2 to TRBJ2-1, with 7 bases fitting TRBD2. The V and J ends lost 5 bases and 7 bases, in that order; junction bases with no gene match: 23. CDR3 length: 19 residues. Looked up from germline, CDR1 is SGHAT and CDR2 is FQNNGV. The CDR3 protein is CASSHQRGFAGVVTNEQFF. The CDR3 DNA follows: TGTGCCAGCAGCCACCAAAGGGGATTTGCGGGAGTTGTAACGAATGAGCAGTTCTTC.

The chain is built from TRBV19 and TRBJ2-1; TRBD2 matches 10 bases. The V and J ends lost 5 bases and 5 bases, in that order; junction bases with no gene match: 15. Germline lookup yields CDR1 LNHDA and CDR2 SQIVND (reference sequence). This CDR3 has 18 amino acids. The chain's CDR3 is CASSQLILAGAVDNEQFF. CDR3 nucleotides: TGTGCCAGTAGTCAACTAATTCTAGCGGGAGCCGTCGACAATGAGCAGTTCTTC.

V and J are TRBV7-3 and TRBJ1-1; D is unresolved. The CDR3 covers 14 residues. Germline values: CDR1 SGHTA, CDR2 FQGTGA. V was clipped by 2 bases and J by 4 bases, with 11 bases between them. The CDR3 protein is CASSLGDLGTEAFF. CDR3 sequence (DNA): TGTGCCAGCAGCTTAGGGGATTTAGGCACTGAAGCTTTCTTT.

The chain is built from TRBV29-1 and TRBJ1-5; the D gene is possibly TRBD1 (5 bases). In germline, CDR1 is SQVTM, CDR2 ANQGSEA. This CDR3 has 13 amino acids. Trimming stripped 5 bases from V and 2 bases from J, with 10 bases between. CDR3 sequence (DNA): TGCAGCGTTCAGGTGGGGGGCAATCAGCCCCAGCATTTT. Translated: CSVQVGGNQPQHF.

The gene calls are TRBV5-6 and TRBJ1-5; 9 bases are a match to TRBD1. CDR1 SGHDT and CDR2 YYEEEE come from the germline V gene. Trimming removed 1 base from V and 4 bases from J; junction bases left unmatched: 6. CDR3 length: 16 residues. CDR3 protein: CASSLRTGAVNQPQHF. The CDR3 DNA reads TGTGCCAGCAGCTTGAGGACAGGGGCCGTAAATCAGCCCCAGCATTTT. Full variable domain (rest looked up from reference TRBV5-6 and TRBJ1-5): DAGVTQSPTHLIKTRGQQVTLRCSPKSGHDTVSWYQQALGQGPQFIFQYYEEEERQRGNFPDRFSGHQFPNYSSELNVNALLLGDSALYLCASSLRTGAVNQPQHFGDGTRLSIL.

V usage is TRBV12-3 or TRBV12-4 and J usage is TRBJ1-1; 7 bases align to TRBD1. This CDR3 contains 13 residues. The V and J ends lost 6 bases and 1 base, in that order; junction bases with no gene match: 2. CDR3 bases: TGTGCCAGCAGCCGGGACAGGAACACTGAAGCTTTCTTT. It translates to CASSRDRNTEAFF.

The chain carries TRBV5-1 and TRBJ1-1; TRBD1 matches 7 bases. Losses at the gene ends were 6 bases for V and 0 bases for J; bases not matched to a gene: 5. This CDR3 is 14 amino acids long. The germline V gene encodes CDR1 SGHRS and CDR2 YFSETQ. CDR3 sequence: CASNYDRVNTEAFF. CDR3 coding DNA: TGCGCCAGCAACTATGACAGGGTGAACACTGAAGCTTTCTTT.

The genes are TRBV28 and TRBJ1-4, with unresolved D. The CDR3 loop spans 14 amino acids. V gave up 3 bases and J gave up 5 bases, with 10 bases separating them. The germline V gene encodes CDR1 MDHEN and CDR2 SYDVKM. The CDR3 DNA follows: TGTGCCAGCAGTTTGTCCGGGAGGAATGAAAAACTGTTTTTT. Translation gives CASSLSGRNEKLFF.

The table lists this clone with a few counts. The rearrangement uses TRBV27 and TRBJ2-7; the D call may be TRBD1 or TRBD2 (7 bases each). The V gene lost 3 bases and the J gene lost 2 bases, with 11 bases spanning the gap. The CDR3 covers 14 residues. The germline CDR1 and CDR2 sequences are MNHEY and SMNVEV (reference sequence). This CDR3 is CASSFQGGTYEQYF. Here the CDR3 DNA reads TGTGCCAGCAGTTTTCAGGGGGGGACCTACGAGCAGTACTTC.

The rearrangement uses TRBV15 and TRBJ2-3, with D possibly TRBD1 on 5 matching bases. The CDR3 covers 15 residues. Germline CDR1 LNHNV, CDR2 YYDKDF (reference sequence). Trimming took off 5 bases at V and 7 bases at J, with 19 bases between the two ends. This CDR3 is CATSSGQTAQNTQYF. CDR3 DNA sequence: TGTGCCACCAGCTCCGGACAAACGGCACAAAATACGCAGTATTTT.

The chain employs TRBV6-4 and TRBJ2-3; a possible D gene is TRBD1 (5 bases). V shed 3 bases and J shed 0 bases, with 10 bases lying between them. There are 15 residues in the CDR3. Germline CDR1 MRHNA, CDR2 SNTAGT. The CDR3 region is CASSDRGASTDTQYF. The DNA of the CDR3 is TGTGCCAGCAGTGATCGTGGGGCTAGCACAGATACGCAGTATTTT.

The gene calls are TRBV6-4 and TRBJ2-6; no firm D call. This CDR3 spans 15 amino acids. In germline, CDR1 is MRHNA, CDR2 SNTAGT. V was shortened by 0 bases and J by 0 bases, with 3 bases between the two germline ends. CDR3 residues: CASSDSNSGANVLTF. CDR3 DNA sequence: TGTGCCAGCAGTGACTCGAACTCTGGGGCCAACGTCCTGACTTTC.

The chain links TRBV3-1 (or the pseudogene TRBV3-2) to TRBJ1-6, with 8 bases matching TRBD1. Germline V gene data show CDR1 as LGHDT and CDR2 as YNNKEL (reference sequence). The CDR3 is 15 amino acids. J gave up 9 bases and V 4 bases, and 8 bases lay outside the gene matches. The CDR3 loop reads CASSLGQGVGSPLHF. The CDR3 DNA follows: TGTGCCAGCAGCCTCGGACAGGGTGTAGGTTCACCCCTCCACTTT.

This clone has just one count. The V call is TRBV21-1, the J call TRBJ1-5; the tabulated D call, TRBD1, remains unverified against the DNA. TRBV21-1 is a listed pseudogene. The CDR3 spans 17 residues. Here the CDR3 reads CASRPGQEIPNQRPQHF. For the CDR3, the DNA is TGTGCCAGCCGCCCGGGACAGGAGATACCCAATCAGCGGCCCCAGCATTTT.

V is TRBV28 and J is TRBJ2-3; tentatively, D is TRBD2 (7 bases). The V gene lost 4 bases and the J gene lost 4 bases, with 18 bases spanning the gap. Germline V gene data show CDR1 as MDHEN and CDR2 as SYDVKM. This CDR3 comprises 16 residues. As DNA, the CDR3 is TGTGCCAGCAGTTCCGTATTGGGGAGGGGGTCAGATACGCAGTATTTT. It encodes CASSSVLGRGSDTQYF.

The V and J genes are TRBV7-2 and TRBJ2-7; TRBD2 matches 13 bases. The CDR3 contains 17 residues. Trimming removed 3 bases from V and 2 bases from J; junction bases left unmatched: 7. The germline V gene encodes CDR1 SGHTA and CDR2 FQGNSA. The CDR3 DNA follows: TGTGCCAGCAGCTTGGGGACTAGCGGGACTATGGCCTACGAGCAGTACTTC. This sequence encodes CASSLGTSGTMAYEQYF.

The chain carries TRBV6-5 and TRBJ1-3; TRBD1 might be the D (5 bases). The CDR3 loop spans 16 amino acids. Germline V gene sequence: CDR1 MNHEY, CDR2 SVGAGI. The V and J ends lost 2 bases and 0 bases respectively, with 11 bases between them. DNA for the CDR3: TGTGCCAGCAGTTACCAGGGAGGAGGCTCTGGAAACACCATATATTTT. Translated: CASSYQGGGSGNTIYF.

CDR3 region: CASSGTLGGLDTQYF. The CDR3 coding sequence is TGTGCCAGCAGTGGAACACTAGGTGGGCTGGATACGCAGTATTTT. V gene TRBV28 combines with J gene TRBJ2-3, with D possibly matching TRBD2 (5 bases). Germline V gene lookup returns CDR1 MDHEN and CDR2 SYDVKM. The V gene lost 5 bases and the J gene lost 6 bases, with 18 bases spanning the gap. There are 15 residues in the CDR3.

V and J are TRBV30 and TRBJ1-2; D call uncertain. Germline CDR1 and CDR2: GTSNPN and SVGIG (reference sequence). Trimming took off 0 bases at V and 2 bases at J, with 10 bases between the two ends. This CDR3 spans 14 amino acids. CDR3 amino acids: CAWSVLGMNYGYTF. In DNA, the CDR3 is TGTGCCTGGAGTGTACTTGGCATGAACTATGGCTACACCTTC.

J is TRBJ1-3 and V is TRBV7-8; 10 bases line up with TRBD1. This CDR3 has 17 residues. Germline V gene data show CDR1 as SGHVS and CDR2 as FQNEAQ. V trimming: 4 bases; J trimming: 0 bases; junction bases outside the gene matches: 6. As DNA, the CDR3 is TGTGCCAGCAGCTCGGGACAGGGGCTCACCTCTGGAAACACCATATATTTT. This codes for CASSSGQGLTSGNTIYF.

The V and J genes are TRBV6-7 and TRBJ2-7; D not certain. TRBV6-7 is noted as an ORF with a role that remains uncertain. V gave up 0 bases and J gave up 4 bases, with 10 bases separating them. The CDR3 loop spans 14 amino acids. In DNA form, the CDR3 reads TGTGCCAGCAGTTACTCGGACGGTCTTTACGAGCAGTACTTC. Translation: CASSYSDGLYEQYF.